The present TCR beta chain was sequenced within a study of identical twins (dated by TCRdb to about 2016). Context from the whole study: To test whether fetal clonotypes persist, this study deep-sequenced TCR alpha and beta repertoires from monozygotic twins, from unrelated adults of various ages, and from cord blood. To rule out contamination, the twin experiments were replicated at different times with different library preparation protocols. Findings and caveats that apply to the study as a whole: Out-of-frame TCR alpha sharing in monozygotic twins was systematically underestimated by recombination models, whereas sharing between unrelated individuals was in agreement with the recombination models. A weaker excess of twin sharing was found in beta out-of-frame sequences because the signal-to-noise ratio was lowered by fewer shared sequences. Compared with coincidental sharing between unrelated individuals, out-of-frame TCR alpha sequences shared between twins showed an excess of sequences with low generation probability. Abundant cord blood beta clonotypes had fewer insertions, young adult naive repertoires showed a similar but weaker trend, and memory repertoires showed no such trend. Because the same donors could not be followed over many years, the conclusions depended on cross-sectional statistical analysis. Invariant T cells such as MAIT and iNKT could partly confound zero-insertion analyses, although diverse VJ usage argued against such confounding for most clonotypes.

Every donor was a healthy Caucasian. The twin cohort comprised three pairs of female monozygotic twins, all aged roughly 18 to 30 years. CD4+ and CD8+ T cell populations were isolated with positive isolation kits from Invitrogen. Libraries were built with 5' RACE. Sequencing instrument: Illumina HiSeq 2000. Template switching added a universal primer binding site, and the final cDNA carried a unique molecular identifier that allowed TCR cDNA molecules to be counted accurately. First-strand cDNA for TCR alpha and beta chains was synthesized from specific primers in the conserved constant-segment region. To control for contamination, every cDNA library was double barcoded, receiving both a SMART-Mk sample barcode and Illumina barcodes. Two successive PCR steps introduced TruSeq adapter sequences along with Illumina sample barcodes. TCR alpha and beta cDNA libraries were sequenced on the Illumina HiSeq platform with custom primers. Processing in the source paper ran as follows. Unique molecular identifiers were extracted from raw reads with MiGEC, and CDR3 positions were determined with MiXCR. For each individual, recombination models were inferred using an EM algorithm with the repgenHMM and IGoR tools. The tcR package in R was used for shared clonotype analysis, with sharing normalized by the product of cloneset sizes. To study raw recombination without the effects of thymic and clonal selection, out-of-frame nonproductive sequences were analyzed. TCRdb reran the public reads through fastp at Q25 and MiXCR, keeping productive beta chains. Here each entry gathers all rows of one CDR3 protein and keeps the most common genes and DNA. What appears here as the V and J calls and clone size reflects TCRdb's work, not the paper's. In this sample the table shows hundreds of thousands of distinct CDR3 sequences, more than 9% of which occur a single time. About 7% of the sample belongs to the ten largest clones.

V sheds 10 bases and J sheds 5 bases, leaving 17 bases between their ends. The CDR3 numbers 14 residues from cysteine through phenylalanine. CDR3 DNA is the only sequence kept; it has 42 bases, read in frame from the first base. As regards this clonotype: There is no known antigen for this receptor. Base qualities were left out, and no much larger clone turns up one base away.

This sample was shared with a second study, whose subject was yellow fever vaccine responses in identical twins. As the second publication notes: The authors reported that the T cell response to vaccination in identical twins appeared partly convergent and partly personalized. In the study, vaccine-responding T cell clones were precisely tracked in identical twins.

The origin of this receptor is a woman aged 18-35 years in good health. The sample comprised CD8+ T cells sorted from blood. Recombination joined TRBV12-3 or TRBV12-4 with TRBJ1-4, with an unclear D gene assignment. DNA sequence: TGTGCCAACAGACCCCGGCTAGTCAATGAAAAACTGTTTTTT. The resulting protein is CANRPRLVNEKLFF.